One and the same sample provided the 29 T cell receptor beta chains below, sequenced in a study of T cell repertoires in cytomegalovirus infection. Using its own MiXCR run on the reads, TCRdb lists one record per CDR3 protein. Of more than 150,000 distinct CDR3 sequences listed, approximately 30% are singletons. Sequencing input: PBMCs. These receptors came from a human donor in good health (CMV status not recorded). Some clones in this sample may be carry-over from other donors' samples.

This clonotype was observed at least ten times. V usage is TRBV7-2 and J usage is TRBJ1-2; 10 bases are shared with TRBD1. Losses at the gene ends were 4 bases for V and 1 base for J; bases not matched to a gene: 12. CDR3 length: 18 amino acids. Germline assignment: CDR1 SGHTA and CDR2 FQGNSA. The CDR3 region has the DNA TGTGCCAGCAGCTCCCTCTCTGGGACAGGGGCCTTTAACTATGGCTACACCTTC. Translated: CASSSLSGTGAFNYGYTF.

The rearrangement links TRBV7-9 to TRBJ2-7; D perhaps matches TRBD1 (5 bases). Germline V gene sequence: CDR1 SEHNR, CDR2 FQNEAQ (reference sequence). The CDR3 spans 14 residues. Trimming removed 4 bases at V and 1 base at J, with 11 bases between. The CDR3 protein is CASSSPRGSYEQYF. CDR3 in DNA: TGTGCCAGCAGCTCCCCTAGGGGTTCCTACGAGCAGTACTTC. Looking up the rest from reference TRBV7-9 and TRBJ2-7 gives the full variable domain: DTGVSQNPRHKITKRGQNVTFRCDPISEHNRLYWYRQTLGQGPEFLTYFQNEAQLEKSRLLSDRFSAERPKGSFSTLEIQRTEQGDSAMYLCASSSPRGSYEQYFGPGTRLTVT.

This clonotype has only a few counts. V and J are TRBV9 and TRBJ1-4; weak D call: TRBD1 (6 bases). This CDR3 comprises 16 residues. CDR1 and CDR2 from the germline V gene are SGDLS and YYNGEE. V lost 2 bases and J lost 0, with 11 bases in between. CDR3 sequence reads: CASSVGDITTNEKLFF. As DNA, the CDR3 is TGTGCCAGCAGCGTTGGGGACATAACAACTAATGAAAAACTGTTTTTT.

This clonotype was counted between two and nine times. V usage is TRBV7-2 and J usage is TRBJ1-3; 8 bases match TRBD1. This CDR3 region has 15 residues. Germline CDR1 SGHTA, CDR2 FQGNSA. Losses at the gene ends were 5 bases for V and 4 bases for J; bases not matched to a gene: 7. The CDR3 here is CASSLQGAGGNTIYF. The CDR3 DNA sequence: TGTGCCAGCAGCCTCCAGGGGGCTGGGGGAAACACCATATATTTT.

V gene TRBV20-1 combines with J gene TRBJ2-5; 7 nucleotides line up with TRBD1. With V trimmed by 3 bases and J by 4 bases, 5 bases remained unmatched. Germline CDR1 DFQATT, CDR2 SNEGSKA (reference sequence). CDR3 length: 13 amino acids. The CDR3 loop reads CSASVQGRETQYF. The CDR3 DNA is TGCAGTGCTAGTGTACAGGGGAGAGAGACCCAGTACTTC.

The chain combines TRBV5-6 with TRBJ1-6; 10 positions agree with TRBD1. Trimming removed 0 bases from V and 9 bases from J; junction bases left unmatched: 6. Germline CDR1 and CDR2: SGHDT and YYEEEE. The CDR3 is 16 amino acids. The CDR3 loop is CASSLDRDRGFSPLHF. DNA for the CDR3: TGTGCCAGCAGCTTGGACCGGGACAGGGGATTTTCACCCCTCCACTTT. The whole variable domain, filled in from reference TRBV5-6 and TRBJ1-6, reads DAGVTQSPTHLIKTRGQQVTLRCSPKSGHDTVSWYQQALGQGPQFIFQYYEEEERQRGNFPDRFSGHQFPNYSSELNVNALLLGDSALYLCASSLDRDRGFSPLHFGNGTRLTVT.

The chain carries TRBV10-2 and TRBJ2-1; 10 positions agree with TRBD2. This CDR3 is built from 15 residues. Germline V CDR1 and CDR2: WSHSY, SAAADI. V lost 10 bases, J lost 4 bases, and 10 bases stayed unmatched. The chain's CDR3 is CAIKPNSGGYNEQFF. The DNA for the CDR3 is TGCGCCATCAAACCAAATAGCGGGGGGTACAATGAGCAGTTCTTC.

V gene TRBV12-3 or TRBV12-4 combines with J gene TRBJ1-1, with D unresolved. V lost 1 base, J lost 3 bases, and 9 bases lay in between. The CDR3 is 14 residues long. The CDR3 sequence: CASSLVGSHTEAFF. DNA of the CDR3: TGTGCCAGCAGTTTAGTAGGGTCTCACACTGAAGCTTTCTTT.

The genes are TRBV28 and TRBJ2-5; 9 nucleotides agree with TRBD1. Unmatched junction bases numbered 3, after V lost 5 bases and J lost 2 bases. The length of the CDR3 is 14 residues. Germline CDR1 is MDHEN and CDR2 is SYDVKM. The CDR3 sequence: CASSRQGEQETQYF. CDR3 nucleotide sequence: TGTGCCAGCAGTCGACAGGGGGAGCAAGAGACCCAGTACTTC.

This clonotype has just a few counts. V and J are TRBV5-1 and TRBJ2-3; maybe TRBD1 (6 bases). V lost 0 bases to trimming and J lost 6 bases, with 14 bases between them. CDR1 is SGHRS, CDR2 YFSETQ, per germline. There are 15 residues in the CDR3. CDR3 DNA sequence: TGCGCCAGCAGCTTGGCCTTGGGGGCTCGGGATACGCAGTATTTT. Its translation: CASSLALGARDTQYF.

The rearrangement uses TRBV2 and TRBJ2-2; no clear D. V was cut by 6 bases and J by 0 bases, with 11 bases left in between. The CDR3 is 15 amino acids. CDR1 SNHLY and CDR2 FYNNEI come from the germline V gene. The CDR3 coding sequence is TGTGCCAGCAGACCCATGGCCGCGAACACCGGGGAGCTGTTTTTT. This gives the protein CASRPMAANTGELFF.

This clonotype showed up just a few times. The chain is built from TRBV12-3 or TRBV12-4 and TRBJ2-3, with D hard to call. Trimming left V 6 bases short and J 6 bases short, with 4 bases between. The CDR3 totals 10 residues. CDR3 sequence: CASSSDTQYF. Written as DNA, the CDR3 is TGTGCCAGCAGCAGTGATACGCAGTATTTT.

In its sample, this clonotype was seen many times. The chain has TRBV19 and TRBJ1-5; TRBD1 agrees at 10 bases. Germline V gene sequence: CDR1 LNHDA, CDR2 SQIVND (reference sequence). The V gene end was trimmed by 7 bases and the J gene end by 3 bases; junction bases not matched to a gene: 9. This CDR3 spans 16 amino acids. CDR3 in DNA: TGTGCCAGTAATACCCCGACAGGGGGCTTCAATCAGCCCCAGCATTTT. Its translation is CASNTPTGGFNQPQHF. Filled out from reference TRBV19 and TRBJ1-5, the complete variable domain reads DGGITQSPKYLFRKEGQNVTLSCEQNLNHDAMYWYRQDPGQGLRLIYYSQIVNDFQKGDIAEGYSVSREKKESFPLTVTSAQKNPTAFYLCASNTPTGGFNQPQHFGDGTRLSIL.

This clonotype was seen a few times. CDR3 coding DNA: TGTGCCAGCAGCTTGGCGGGGACCCAAGAGACCCAGTACTTC. Translated, it gives CASSLAGTQETQYF. The chain combines TRBV5-4 with TRBJ2-5; D possibly uses TRBD1 or TRBD2 (5 bases each). V lost 0 bases and J 1 base, leaving 7 bases between the germline ends. Per the germline V gene, CDR1 is SGHNT and CDR2 is YYREEE (reference sequence). The CDR3 runs to 14 residues.

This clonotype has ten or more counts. The CDR3 bases are TGTGCCAGCAGCCCGAGGGTGGGCACCGGGGAGCTGTTTTTT. Its protein product is CASSPRVGTGELFF. The V gene is TRBV7-2, the J gene TRBJ2-2; D may be TRBD2 (5 bases). Germline V gives CDR1 SGHTA, CDR2 FQGNSA. Trimming removed 5 bases from V and 4 bases from J, with 11 bases in between. CDR3 length equals 14 residues.

The CDR3 reads CASSMTGFGYTF. CDR3 coding DNA: TGTGCCAGCTCAATGACAGGGTTCGGCTACACCTTC. This chain uses TRBV18 with TRBJ1-2, with TRBD1 matching over 7 bases. The CDR3 consists of 12 residues. The V gene's germline CDR1 is KGHSH and CDR2 LQKENI. Trimming at V came to 5 bases and at J to 8 bases, leaving 5 bases not matched to a gene.

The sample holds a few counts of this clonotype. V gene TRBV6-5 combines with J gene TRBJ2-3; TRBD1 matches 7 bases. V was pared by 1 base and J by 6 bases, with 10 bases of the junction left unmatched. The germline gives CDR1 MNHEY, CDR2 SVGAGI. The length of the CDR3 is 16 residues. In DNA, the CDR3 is TGTGCCAGCAGTTACTTTAAAGGGGCAGGGGGTGATACGCAGTATTTT. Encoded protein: CASSYFKGAGGDTQYF.

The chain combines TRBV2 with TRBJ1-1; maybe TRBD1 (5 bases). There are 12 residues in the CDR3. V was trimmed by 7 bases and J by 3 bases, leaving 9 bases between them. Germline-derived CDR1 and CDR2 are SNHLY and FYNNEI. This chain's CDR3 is CASNAGHTEAFF. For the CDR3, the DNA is TGTGCCAGCAATGCGGGACACACTGAAGCTTTCTTT.

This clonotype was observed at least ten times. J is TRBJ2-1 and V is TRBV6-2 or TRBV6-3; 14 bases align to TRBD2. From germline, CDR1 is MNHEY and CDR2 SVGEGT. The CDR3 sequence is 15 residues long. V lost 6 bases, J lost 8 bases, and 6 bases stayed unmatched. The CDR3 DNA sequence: TGTGCCAGCAGCCCGACTAGCGGGGGGGCCGATGAGCAGTTCTTC. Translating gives CASSPTSGGADEQFF.

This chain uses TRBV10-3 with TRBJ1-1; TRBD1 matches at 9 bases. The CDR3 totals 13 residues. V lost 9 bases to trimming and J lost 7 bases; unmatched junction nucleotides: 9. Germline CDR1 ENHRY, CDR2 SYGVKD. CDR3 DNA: TGTGCCATGGGACAGGGCTACTCGGGTGAAGCTTTCTTT. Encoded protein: CAMGQGYSGEAFF.

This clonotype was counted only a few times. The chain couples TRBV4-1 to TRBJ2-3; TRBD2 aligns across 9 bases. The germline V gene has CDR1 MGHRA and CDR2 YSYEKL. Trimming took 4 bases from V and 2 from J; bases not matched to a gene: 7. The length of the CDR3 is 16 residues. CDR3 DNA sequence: TGCGCCAGCAGCCTTCAACTAGCGGGTTTCACAGATACGCAGTATTTT. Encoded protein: CASSLQLAGFTDTQYF.

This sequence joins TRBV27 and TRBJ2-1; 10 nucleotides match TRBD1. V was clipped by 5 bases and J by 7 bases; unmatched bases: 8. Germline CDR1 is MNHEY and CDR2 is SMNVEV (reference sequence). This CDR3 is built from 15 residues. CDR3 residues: CASSSDRGRGNEQFF. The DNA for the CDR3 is TGTGCCAGCAGTAGCGACAGGGGGCGCGGGAATGAGCAGTTCTTC.

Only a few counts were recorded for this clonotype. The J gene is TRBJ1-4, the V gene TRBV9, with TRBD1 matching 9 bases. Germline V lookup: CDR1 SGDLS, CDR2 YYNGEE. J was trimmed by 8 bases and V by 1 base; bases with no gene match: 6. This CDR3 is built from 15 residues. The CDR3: CASSVTGQGGEKLFF. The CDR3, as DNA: TGTGCCAGCAGCGTAACGGGACAGGGAGGAGAAAAACTGTTTTTT.

The CDR3 DNA reads TGTGCCAGCCAGAAACAGGGAGGGTACTACGAGCAGTACTTC. Encoded protein: CASQKQGGYYEQYF. The chain couples TRBV2 to TRBJ2-7; perhaps TRBD2 as D (7 bases). V was clipped by 8 bases and J by 3 bases, with 17 bases between them. The CDR3 length is 14 residues. Per germline, CDR1 SNHLY and CDR2 FYNNEI.

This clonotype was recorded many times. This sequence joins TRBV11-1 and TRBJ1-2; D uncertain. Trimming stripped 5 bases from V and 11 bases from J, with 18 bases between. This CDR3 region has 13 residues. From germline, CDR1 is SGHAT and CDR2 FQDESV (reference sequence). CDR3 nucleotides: TGTGCCAGCAGCCACCCGGGCACTCCCGGATACACCTTC. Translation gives CASSHPGTPGYTF.

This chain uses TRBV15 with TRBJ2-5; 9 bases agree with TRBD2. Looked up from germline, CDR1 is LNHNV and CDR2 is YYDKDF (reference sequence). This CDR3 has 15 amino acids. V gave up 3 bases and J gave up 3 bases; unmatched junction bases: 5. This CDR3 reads CATSSSGGREETQYF. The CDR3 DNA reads TGTGCCACCAGCAGTAGCGGGGGTAGGGAAGAGACCCAGTACTTC.

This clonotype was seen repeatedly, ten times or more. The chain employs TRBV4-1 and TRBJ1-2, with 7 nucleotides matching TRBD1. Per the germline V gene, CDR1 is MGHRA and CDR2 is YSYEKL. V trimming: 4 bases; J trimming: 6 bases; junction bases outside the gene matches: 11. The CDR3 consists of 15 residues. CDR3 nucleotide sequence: TGCGCCAGCAGCCCCCCGGGAGGGGGCGCGGATGGCTACACCTTC. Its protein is CASSPPGGGADGYTF.

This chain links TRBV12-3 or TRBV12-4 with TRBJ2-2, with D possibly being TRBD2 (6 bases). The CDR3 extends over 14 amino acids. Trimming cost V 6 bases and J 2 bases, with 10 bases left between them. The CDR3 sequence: CASRRGSNTGELFF. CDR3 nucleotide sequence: TGTGCCAGCAGACGGGGGTCCAACACCGGGGAGCTGTTTTTT.

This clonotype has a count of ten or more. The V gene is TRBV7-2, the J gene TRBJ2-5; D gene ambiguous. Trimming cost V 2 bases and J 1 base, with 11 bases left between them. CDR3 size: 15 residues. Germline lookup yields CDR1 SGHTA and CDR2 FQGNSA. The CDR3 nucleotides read TGTGCCAGCAGCTTAAACGGGCAGGCCCAAGAGACCCAGTACTTC. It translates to CASSLNGQAQETQYF. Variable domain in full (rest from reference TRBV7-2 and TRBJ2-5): GAGVSQSPSNKVTEKGKDVELRCDPISGHTALYWYRQSLGQGLEFLIYFQGNSAPDKSGLPSDRFSAERTGGSVSTLTIQRTQQEDSAVYLCASSLNGQAQETQYFGPGTRLLVL.